The rows below give T cell receptor beta chains drawn from one sample of a study of CD8 T cells in ankylosing spondylitis. TCRdb re-analysed the 5' RACE reads in MiXCR, keeping a single row per CDR3 protein. This table holds roughly 180,000 distinct CDR3 sequences, 11% found once. The source material was blood, either unsorted or a sorted T cell fraction (not recorded which). These TCRs come from a male donor with ankylosing spondylitis or in good health (not recorded which). The conserved cysteine and the conserved F or W are not part of the CDR3 here. The D gene is left open where the match is weak.

d_call | v_call | cdr3_aa
- | TRBV4-3 | ASSQALGESGYT
TRBD1 | TRBV7-9 | ASSTTGQNYGYT
- | TRBV29-1 | SVVRGGTEAF
- | TRBV12-3/TRBV12-4 | ASSFEVYGGRGWNEQF
- | TRBV4-3 | ASSQDRLSETQY
- | TRBV12-3/TRBV12-4 | ASNNRQGRNTEAF
- | TRBV19 | ASSPRGGGANVLT
TRBD2 | TRBV11-3 | ASAGGGGNNEQF
- | TRBV10-3 | AISEESRTDTQY
TRBD2 | TRBV6-5 | ASSTGLAAYNEQF
- | TRBV18 | ASSPPVEVNEKLF
TRBD1 | TRBV6-6 | ASRGTGDNEQF
- | TRBV7-2 | ASSLAHGAFNEQF
TRBD1 | TRBV5-5 | ASSASRQGRTEAF
TRBD1 | TRBV6-1 | ASRSGGWHQPQH
- | TRBV30 | AWSPSLYNEQF
TRBD2 | TRBV10-2 | ASGTSGRDTQY
TRBD2 | TRBV7-2 | ASSLGGSGRAGEQF
- | TRBV5-1 | ASSLSGTLTDTQY
- | TRBV24-1 | ATSDLPRVDEQF
- | TRBV29-1 | SIRDTNYGYT
TRBD2 | TRBV20-1 | SARDLTSGLGETQY
TRBD1 | TRBV15 | ATSRAAGTDSYEQY
- | TRBV9 | ASSVDWNTEAF
- | TRBV30 | AWKDGWNTEAF
- | TRBV20-1 | SAAQGLRNYGYT
- | TRBV10-3 | AISPFGNSNQPQH
- | TRBV11-2 | ASSLAANSYEQY
TRBD2 | TRBV6-2/TRBV6-3 | ASSGPSGYNEQF
TRBD1 | TRBV20-1 | SARAPGQGTNEQF
- | TRBV29-1 | SVLRAGATEAF
- | TRBV19 | ASSGLSTDTQY
- | TRBV5-1 | ASSEGISTDTQY
- | TRBV6-1 | ASSGAQLNTEAF
TRBD2 | TRBV7-9 | ASSSLAGATDTQY
- | TRBV3-1 | ASSPTQHNTEAF
TRBD2 | TRBV11-2 | ASSSLRGRVNEQF
TRBD1 | TRBV28 | ASSLRDRGDVAF
- | TRBV7-2 | ASSSRTGPTYEQY
TRBD2 | TRBV4-1 | ASSQAKDGQNSGVRVNEQF